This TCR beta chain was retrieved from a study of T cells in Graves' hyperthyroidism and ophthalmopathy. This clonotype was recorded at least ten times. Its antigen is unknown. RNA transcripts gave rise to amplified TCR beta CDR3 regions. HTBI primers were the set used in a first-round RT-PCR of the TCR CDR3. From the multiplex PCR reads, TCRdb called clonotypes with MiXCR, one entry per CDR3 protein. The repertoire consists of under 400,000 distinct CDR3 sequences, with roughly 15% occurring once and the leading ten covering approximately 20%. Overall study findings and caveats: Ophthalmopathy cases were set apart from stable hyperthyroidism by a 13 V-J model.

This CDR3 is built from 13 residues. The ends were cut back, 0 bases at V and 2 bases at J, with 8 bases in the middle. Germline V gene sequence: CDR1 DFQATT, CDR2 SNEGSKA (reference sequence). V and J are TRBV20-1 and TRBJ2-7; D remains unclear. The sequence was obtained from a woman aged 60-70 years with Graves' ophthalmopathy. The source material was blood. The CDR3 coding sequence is TGCAGTGCTAGAGATGATCTTACCTACGAGCAGTACTTC. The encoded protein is CSARDDLTYEQYF.